This section outlines one T cell receptor beta chain sequence together with its context. This sample stems from a study of blood T cell repertoires in COVID-19. About the study: Samples representing acute and convalescent COVID-19 were sourced from the United States, Italy and Spain.

The CDR3 sequence is 17 residues long. V dropped 0 bases and J dropped 2; count of bases not matched to a gene: 5. Germline V gives CDR1 SGHRS, CDR2 YFSETQ. Authors' processing steps: Amplification with reference gene primers provided the estimates of nucleated cell counts. Sequenced by immunoSEQ multiplex PCR; TCRdb stores in-frame clones only, minus some. That table is the source of V, J and clone size, and D and trimming were worked out from the DNA. The data show roughly 250,000 clones, with around 89% seen just once and around 0.98% held by the top ten. This chain connects TRBV5-1 to TRBJ2-7; TRBD2 matches at 13 bases. The sample taken for sequencing was peripheral blood. The receptor comes from a woman aged 40 to 50 who had recovered from COVID-19. DNA for the CDR3: TGCGCCAGCAGCTTGGGCGCGGGGACTAGCGGGACCTACGAGCAGTACTTC. Its protein product is CASSLGAGTSGTYEQYF.